This TCR beta chain was captured in a study of CD8+ T cells in alopecia areata. Study overall: A regimen of oral tofacitinib, 5 to 10 mg twice daily, was given to treated patients.

Treatment denoted: oral pan-JAK inhibitor, 5-10 mg twice daily. Lesional scalp punch biopsies and peripheral blood came from alopecia areata patients. CD4+ and CD8+ T cells were sorted from PBMCs. Extraction of RNA preceded its reverse transcription into cDNA, which served as the sequencing template. Data came from immunoSEQ multiplex PCR; TCRdb stores just in-frame clones and leaves some out. The sample carries under 200,000 clones, approximately 65% recorded once. Concerning this clone itself: What it binds is not known.

The V and J ends lost 6 bases and 5 bases respectively, with 16 bases between them. The CDR3 is 14 amino acids. CDR1 and CDR2 (germline): MNHEY, SMNVEV (reference sequence). Study-wide findings and caveats: The treated group had a single nonresponder, limiting CD8+ expansion-response conclusions.

This receptor was taken from a human donor with alopecia areata. V is TRBV27 and J is TRBJ1-2; a weak D match, TRBD1 (5 bases). The sample in question was CD4+ T cells sorted from blood, obtained at week 4, from a patient treated with tofacitinib. The DNA of the CDR3 is TGTGCCAGCAGCTCCCGGCTTCAGGGATATGGCTACACCTTC. Translation gives CASSSRLQGYGYTF.